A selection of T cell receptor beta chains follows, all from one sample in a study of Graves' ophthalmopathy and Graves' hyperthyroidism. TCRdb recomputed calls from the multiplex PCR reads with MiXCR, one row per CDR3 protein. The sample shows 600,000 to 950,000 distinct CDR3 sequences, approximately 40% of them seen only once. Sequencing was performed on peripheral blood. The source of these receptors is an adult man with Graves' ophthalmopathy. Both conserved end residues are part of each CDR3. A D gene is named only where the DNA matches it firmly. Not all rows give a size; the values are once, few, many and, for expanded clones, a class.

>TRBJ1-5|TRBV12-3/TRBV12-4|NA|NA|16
TGTGCCAGCAGTTTAGCGATTGTCGGGGGCGGGGAGCCCCAGCATTTT
CASSLAIVGGGEPQHF
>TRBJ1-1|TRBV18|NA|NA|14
TGTGCCAGCTCACCACCGTCCGGGACCACTGAAGCTTTCTTT
CASSPPSGTTEAFF
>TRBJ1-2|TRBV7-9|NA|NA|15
TGTGCCAGCAGCTTAGCGGTGGGCGGGGGGGCAGCCTACACCTTC
CASSLAVGGGAAYTF
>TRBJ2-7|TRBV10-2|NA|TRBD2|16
TGCGCCAGCAGTGAGTCGGTGGGTAGGCGGGGGAGCGAGCAGTACTTC
CASSESVGRRGSEQYF
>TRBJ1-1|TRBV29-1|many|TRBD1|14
TGCAGCGTTGAAGTCGGGACAGTGAGTTCATTCGGTTTCTTT
CSVEVGTVSSFGFF
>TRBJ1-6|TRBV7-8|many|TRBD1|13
TGTGCCAGCAGCTTAGCGCAGGGGGTGCCCCTCCACTTT
CASSLAQGVPLHF
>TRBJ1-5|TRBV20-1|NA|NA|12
TGCAGTGCCGGAGACAACAATCAGCCCCAGCATTTT
CSAGDNNQPQHF
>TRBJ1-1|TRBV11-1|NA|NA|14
TGTGCCAGCAGCTTAGATACAGACCGCACTGAAGCTTTCTTT
CASSLDTDRTEAFF
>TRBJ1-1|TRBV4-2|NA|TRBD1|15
TGTGCCAGCAGCCAAGGTACAGGGGGCACCACTGAAGCTTTCTTT
CASSQGTGGTTEAFF
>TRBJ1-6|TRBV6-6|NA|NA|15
TGTGCCAGCAGTTTGGCAGGAGTCTATAATTCACCCCTCCACTTT
CASSLAGVYNSPLHF